This T cell receptor (beta chain) was captured in a study of immune evolution from preneoplasia to lung adenocarcinoma. Study findings and constraints: From normal lung to invasive adenocarcinoma, top clone frequencies appeared to decrease. Clonality was highest in normal lung, lower in later-stage lesions apparently.

This CDR3 is built from 14 residues. From germline, CDR1 is LNHDA and CDR2 SQIVND (reference sequence). Deletions cut 6 bases from V and 2 bases from J, with 11 bases between. With respect to this clone: Antigen: not known.

Only in-frame clones appear in the TCRdb table, and some are missing; sequencing was by immunoSEQ multiplex PCR. In the table there are roughly 2,700 clones, 81% of which are singletons. The sample consisted of FFPE adjacent normal lung tissue. This TCR derives from a person aged 60 to 85 with lung adenocarcinoma. The chain couples TRBV19 to TRBJ1-5, with D possibly matching TRBD1 (5 bases). CDR3 nucleotides: TGTGCCAGTAGGCCGCAGGGAGGCAATCAGCCCCAGCATTTT. Its translation is CASRPQGGNQPQHF.